The rows below give T cell receptor beta chains drawn from one sample of a study of radiation and T cells in renal cell carcinoma. Sequenced by immunoSEQ multiplex PCR; TCRdb stores in-frame clones only, minus some. The sample has about 140,000 clones, approximately 86% seen once; the top ten hold around a sixth. Here the sequenced sample was blood, taken from a patient whose treatment included radiotherapy and nephrectomy. Every receptor here comes from a woman in her fifties or sixties with renal cell carcinoma. Both conserved end residues are part of each CDR3. The order of the fields is J gene, D gene, V gene, clone size, CDR3 protein, CDR3 DNA. The D gene is left open where the match is weak. Where a row states a size, it is once, few, many or the class of an expanded clone; other rows omit it.

TRBJ1-2,.,TRBV28,.,CASSSGIKGYTF,TGTGCCAGCAGTTCCGGGATTAAGGGCTACACCTTC
TRBJ1-6,TRBD1,TRBV19,.,CASKPGTGEGPLHF,TGTGCCAGTAAGCCCGGGACAGGGGAGGGACCCCTCCACTTT
TRBJ2-5,.,TRBV28,.,CASSLETVGETQYF,TGTGCCAGCAGTTTGGAGACAGTGGGAGAGACCCAGTACTTC
TRBJ2-7,.,TRBV5-1,.,CASSLAPGVLHAEQYF,TGCGCCAGCAGCTTGGCCCCCGGGGTCCTCCACGCGGAGCAGTACTTC
TRBJ2-2,.,TRBV7-8,.,CASSLDQGSGELFF,TGTGCCAGCAGCTTAGATCAGGGTTCCGGGGAGCTGTTTTTT
TRBJ2-6,TRBD1,TRBV2,once,CASSEDRAANVLTF,TGTGCCAGCAGTGAGGACAGGGCTGCCAACGTCCTGACTTTC
TRBJ1-2,.,TRBV15,.,CATSRDQEGVYTF,TGTGCCACCAGCAGAGATCAGGAGGGTGTCTACACCTTC
TRBJ1-5,TRBD1,TRBV14,.,CASSPGDRPSPQHF,TGTGCCAGCAGCCCCGGGGACAGGCCCTCGCCCCAGCATTTT
TRBJ2-5,.,TRBV6-5,.,CASSIQGFGETQYF,TGTGCCAGCAGTATCCAGGGGTTCGGGGAGACCCAGTACTTC
TRBJ2-6,.,TRBV19,.,CASSIDDGQVVGANVLTF,TGTGCCAGTAGTATAGATGACGGGCAGGTGGTTGGGGCCAACGTCCTGACTTTC
TRBJ1-4,.,TRBV4-1,.,CASSFHPTTNEKLFF,TGCGCCAGCAGCTTTCATCCTACAACTAATGAAAAACTGTTTTTT
TRBJ2-1,TRBD1,TRBV4-1,.,CASSRESYVMGQGYNEQFF,TGCGCCAGCAGCCGCGAGTCATACGTAATGGGACAGGGCTACAATGAGCAGTTCTTC
TRBJ1-1,.,TRBV6-5,few,CASSYSTGNTEAFF,TGTGCCAGCAGTTACTCGACGGGGAACACTGAAGCTTTCTTT
TRBJ2-3,.,TRBV4-3,.,CASSQDLLQGTTDTQYF,TGCGCCAGCAGCCAAGATTTGCTTCAGGGGACCACAGATACGCAGTATTTT
TRBJ2-7,.,TRBV2,.,CASSDIGKYEQYF,TGTGCCAGCAGTGATATCGGAAAATACGAGCAGTACTTC
TRBJ2-4,.,TRBV28,.,CASSFFGNGNIQYF,TGTGCCAGCAGTTTTTTCGGCAACGGGAACATTCAGTACTTC
TRBJ1-1,.,TRBV2,.,CASTRTGNTEAFF,TGTGCCAGTACTAGAACCGGGAACACTGAAGCTTTCTTT
TRBJ1-5,TRBD1,TRBV6-5,.,CASRRDRHQPQHF,TGTGCCAGCAGACGGGACAGGCATCAGCCCCAGCATTTT
TRBJ2-7,TRBD1,TRBV6-5,.,CASRRGTGGNEQYF,TGTGCCAGCAGGCGTGGGACAGGGGGCAACGAGCAGTACTTC
TRBJ1-1,.,TRBV14,many,CASSQDAGAREAFF,TGTGCCAGCAGCCAAGATGCAGGGGCGCGTGAAGCTTTCTTT
TRBJ1-1,.,TRBV11-2,.,CASSLEARPEAFF,TGTGCCAGCAGCTTAGAGGCGCGCCCTGAAGCTTTCTTT
TRBJ1-5,.,TRBV18,.,CASSPTGITNQPQHF,TGTGCCAGCTCACCGACAGGTATTACCAATCAGCCCCAGCATTTT